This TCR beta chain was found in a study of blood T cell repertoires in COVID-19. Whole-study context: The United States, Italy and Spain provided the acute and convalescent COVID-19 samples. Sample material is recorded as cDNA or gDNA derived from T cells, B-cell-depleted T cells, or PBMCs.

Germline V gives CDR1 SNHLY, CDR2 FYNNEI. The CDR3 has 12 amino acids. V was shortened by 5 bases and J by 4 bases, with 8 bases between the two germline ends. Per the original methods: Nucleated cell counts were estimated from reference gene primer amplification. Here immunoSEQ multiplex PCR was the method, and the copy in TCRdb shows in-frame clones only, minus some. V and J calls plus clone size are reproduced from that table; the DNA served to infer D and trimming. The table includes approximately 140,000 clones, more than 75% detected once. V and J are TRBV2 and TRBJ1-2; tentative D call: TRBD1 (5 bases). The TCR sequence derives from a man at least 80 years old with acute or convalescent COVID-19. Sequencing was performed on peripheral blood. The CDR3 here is CASSTDSYGYTF. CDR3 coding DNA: TGTGCCAGCAGTACCGACAGCTATGGCTACACCTTC. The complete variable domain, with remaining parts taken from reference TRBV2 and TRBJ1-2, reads EPEVTQTPSHQVTQMGQEVILRCVPISNHLYFYWYRQILGQKVEFLVSFYNNEISEKSEIFDDQFSVERPDGSNFTLKIRSTKLEDSAMYFCASSTDSYGYTFGSGTRLTVV.